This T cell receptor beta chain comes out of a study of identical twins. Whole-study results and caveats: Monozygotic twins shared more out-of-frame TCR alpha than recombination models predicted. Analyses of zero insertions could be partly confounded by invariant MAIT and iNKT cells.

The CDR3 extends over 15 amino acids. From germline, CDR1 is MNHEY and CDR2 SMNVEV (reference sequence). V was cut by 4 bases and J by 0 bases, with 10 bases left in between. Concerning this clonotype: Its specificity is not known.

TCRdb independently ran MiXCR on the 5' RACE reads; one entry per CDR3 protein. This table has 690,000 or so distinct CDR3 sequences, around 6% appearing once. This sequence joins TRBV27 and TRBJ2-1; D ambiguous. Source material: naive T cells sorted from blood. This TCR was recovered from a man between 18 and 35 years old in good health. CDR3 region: CASSSITSSYNEQFF. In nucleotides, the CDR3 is TGTGCCAGCAGTTCCATAACGAGCTCCTACAATGAGCAGTTCTTC.